This T cell receptor beta chain was retrieved from a study of blood T cell repertoires in COVID-19. At the level of the study: Researchers got acute and convalescent COVID-19 samples from the United States, Italy and Spain. T cells, B-cell-depleted T cells, or PBMCs provided the cDNA or gDNA that served as material.

All enrollees were about 18 to 89 years old and from about 24 US areas. TCRdb's table, derived via immunoSEQ multiplex PCR, lists solely in-frame clones and lacks some. The sample comprises approximately 380,000 clones, approximately 90% of which are singletons, and 0.9% to 1.5% rests with the top ten. V was pared by 4 bases and J by 1 base, with 4 bases of the junction left unmatched. From germline, CDR1 is ENHRY and CDR2 SYGVKD. The CDR3 covers 15 residues. The genes are TRBV10-3 and TRBJ2-5; 9 bases fit TRBD2. This clonotype was sampled from a woman aged 18-29 years who had recovered from COVID-19. Sequencing was performed on PBMCs or T cells enriched from blood (not recorded which). CDR3 sequence (DNA): TGTGCCATCAGTGGGCTAGCGGGGAGCCAAGAGACCCAGTACTTC. Translating it yields CAISGLAGSQETQYF.